The 30 T cell receptor beta chains given below trace back to one sample, sequenced in a study of blood T cell repertoires in COVID-19. Assay used: immunoSEQ multiplex PCR; TCRdb lists only in-frame clones, some missing. Here the sample spans around 200,000 clones, more than 70% being singletons. The sample taken for sequencing was peripheral blood. The source is a man younger than 35 with active or convalescent COVID-19.

This clone appeared a single time. The CDR3 sequence: CASSPVGTSGRNEQFF. DNA of the CDR3: TGTGCCAGCAGCCCCGTGGGGACTAGCGGGAGAAATGAGCAGTTCTTC. V is TRBV7-3 and J is TRBJ2-1; 14 bases line up with TRBD2. Trimming cost V 5 bases and J 7 bases; bases outside gene matches: 7. The germline V gene encodes CDR1 SGHTA and CDR2 FQGTGA. The CDR3 contains 16 residues.

The chain uses TRBV19 and TRBJ1-6; D call uncertain. The V end lost 5 bases, the J end lost 0 bases, and 8 bases lay between the germline ends. Germline assignment: CDR1 LNHDA and CDR2 SQIVND (reference sequence). This CDR3 has 15 amino acids. The CDR3 nucleotides are TGTGCCAGTAGTGAAACGAGCTCCTATAATTCACCCCTCCACTTT. Amino acids: CASSETSSYNSPLHF.

The CDR3 DNA reads as TGCAGTGCGAGTGTAGCGGGGGCGAACACCGGGGAGCTGTTTTTT. Its translation: CSASVAGANTGELFF. The rearrangement joins TRBV20-1 to TRBJ2-2, with 9 bases matching TRBD2. V gave up 6 bases and J gave up 0 bases; unmatched junction bases: 5. The CDR3 runs 15 residues. The germline CDR1 and CDR2 sequences are DFQATT and SNEGSKA (reference sequence).

The CDR3 reads CASSPDRGRGAFF. As DNA, the CDR3 is TGTGCCAGCAGTCCTGACAGGGGGCGCGGAGCTTTCTTT. The J gene is TRBJ1-1, the V gene TRBV7-8; 10 bases match TRBD1. Trimming cost V 6 bases and J 10 bases; bases outside gene matches: 8. The CDR3 has 13 amino acids. CDR1 SGHVS and CDR2 FQNEAQ come from the germline V gene.

The rearrangement joins TRBV5-5 to TRBJ2-2; a weak D match, TRBD1 (7 bases). Germline V gives CDR1 SGHKS, CDR2 YYEKEE (reference sequence). CDR3 length: 14 residues. Trimming shortened V by 1 base and J by 8 bases, and 12 bases separated the two germline ends. The CDR3 region is CASSLNRGGGELFF. The CDR3, as DNA: TGTGCCAGCAGCTTGAACAGGGGAGGTGGGGAGCTGTTTTTT. Filled out from reference TRBV5-5 and TRBJ2-2, the complete variable domain reads DAGVTQSPTHLIKTRGQQVTLRCSPISGHKSVSWYQQVLGQGPQFIFQYYEKEERGRGNFPDRFSARQFPNYSSELNVNALLLGDSALYLCASSLNRGGGELFFGEGSRLTVL.

As concerns this clone: Other DNA sequences in the sample encode the same CDR3. J is TRBJ1-3 and V is TRBV5-1, with unresolved D. This CDR3 has 14 amino acids. CDR1 is SGHRS, CDR2 YFSETQ, per germline. V was clipped by 0 bases and J by 0 bases, with 4 bases between them. The CDR3 DNA is TGCGCCAGCAGCTTGGACAGCTCTGGAAACACCATATATTTT. It is translated as CASSLDSSGNTIYF.

This clone was picked up one time. The rearrangement links TRBV30 to TRBJ1-1; D might be TRBD1 (5 bases). Germline V gives CDR1 GTSNPN, CDR2 SVGIG (reference sequence). Trimming left V 8 bases short and J 5 bases short, with 12 bases between. This CDR3 contains 11 residues. In DNA form, the CDR3 reads TGTGCCCAGGTCGGGGGGACTGAAGCTTTCTTT. It codes for CAQVGGTEAFF. Using reference TRBV30 and TRBJ1-1 for the parts outside the CDR3, the full variable domain is SQTIHQWPATLVQPVGSPLSLECTVEGTSNPNLYWYRQAAGRGLQLLFYSVGIGQISSEVPQNLSASRPQDRQFILSSKKLLLSDSGFYLCAQVGGTEAFFGQGTRLTVV.

The chain links TRBV27 to TRBJ2-3; TRBD2 matches at 9 bases. This CDR3 spans 14 amino acids. The V gene's germline CDR1 is MNHEY and CDR2 SMNVEV (reference sequence). J was trimmed by 8 bases and V by 6 bases; bases with no gene match: 9. This chain's CDR3 is CASRTGLAFGTQYF. CDR3 nucleotide sequence: TGTGCCAGCAGAACTGGACTAGCGTTTGGTACGCAGTATTTT.

The V call is TRBV6-1, the J call TRBJ2-3; D may be TRBD1 (5 bases). Germline-derived CDR1 and CDR2 are MNHNS and SASEGT. CDR3 length: 16 residues. The V gene lost 2 bases and the J gene lost 2 bases, with 14 bases spanning the gap. CDR3 bases: TGTGCCAGCAGTGAAACTTCACGACAGACCACAGATACGCAGTATTTT. This encodes CASSETSRQTTDTQYF.

With regard to this clone: This sample also contains other DNA sequences that code for the same CDR3. The V and J genes are TRBV9 and TRBJ2-2; possibly TRBD2 for D (6 bases). Germline CDR1 and CDR2: SGDLS and YYNGEE. CDR3 size: 15 residues. The V end was cut by 0 bases, the J end by 3 bases, with 9 bases between. CDR3 in amino acids: CASSVGPGDTGELFF. CDR3 in DNA: TGTGCCAGCAGCGTAGGACCGGGAGACACCGGGGAGCTGTTTTTT. The full variable domain, its missing parts supplied by reference TRBV9 and TRBJ2-2, is DSGVTQTPKHLITATGQRVTLRCSPRSGDLSVYWYQQSLDQGLQFLIQYYNGEERAKGNILERFSAQQFPDLHSELNLSSLELGDSALYFCASSVGPGDTGELFFGEGSRLTVL.

The count of this clone is one. V and J are TRBV19 and TRBJ2-3, with D tentatively TRBD1 (6 bases). This CDR3 contains 15 residues. V lost 4 bases and J lost 0, with 11 bases in between. From germline, CDR1 is LNHDA and CDR2 SQIVND (reference sequence). CDR3 sequence: CASSRTATSTDTQYF. The DNA of the CDR3 is TGTGCCAGTAGTAGGACAGCCACGAGCACAGATACGCAGTATTTT.

The CDR3 nucleotides are TGCAGTGAATGCAAGAGAGACCAGTACTTC. Its protein is CSECKRDQYF. The V gene is TRBV20-1, the J gene TRBJ2-5; D unresolved. This CDR3 has 10 amino acids. CDR1 DFQATT and CDR2 SNEGSKA come from the germline V gene (reference sequence). The ends were cut back, 7 bases at V and 10 bases at J, with 13 bases in the middle.

The CDR3 reads CASSGPGTGDYEQYF. The DNA for the CDR3 is TGTGCCAGCAGTGGTCCCGGGACAGGGGACTACGAGCAGTACTTC. The chain is built from TRBV28 and TRBJ2-7; 10 positions match TRBD1. CDR1 is MDHEN and CDR2 is SYDVKM in the germline V gene. V gave up 5 bases and J gave up 3 bases; unmatched junction bases: 7. The CDR3 runs to 15 residues.

The chain links TRBV6-6 to TRBJ2-5, with a possible D match to TRBD1 (6 bases). CDR3 length: 14 amino acids. The germline gives CDR1 MNHNY, CDR2 SVGAGI (reference sequence). The V end was cut by 0 bases, the J end by 5 bases, with 10 bases between. For the CDR3, the DNA is TGTGCCAGCAGTTACTCGTATGGGGGCGAGACCCAGTACTTC. Translated: CASSYSYGGETQYF.

J is TRBJ1-6 and V is TRBV28; 8 nucleotides line up with TRBD1. The CDR3 extends over 16 amino acids. The trim removed 3 bases at V and 5 bases at J, leaving 6 bases unmatched. Germline CDR1 MDHEN, CDR2 SYDVKM. This chain's CDR3 is CASSLRQGKNNSPLHF. The CDR3 nucleotides read TGTGCCAGCAGTTTGCGACAGGGGAAAAATAATTCACCCCTCCACTTT.

V is TRBV2 and J is TRBJ1-1; TRBD1 matches 10 bases. The CDR3 runs to 14 residues. Germline-derived CDR1 and CDR2 are SNHLY and FYNNEI. Trimming cost V 6 bases and J 3 bases; bases outside gene matches: 4. The CDR3 spells CASRKGQGYTEAFF. Here the CDR3 DNA reads TGTGCCAGCAGGAAGGGACAGGGGTACACTGAAGCTTTCTTT.

The chain recombines TRBV4-2 with TRBJ1-2; 10 bases are a match to TRBD1. V lost 1 base, J lost 1 base, and 6 bases stayed unmatched. CDR3 size: 17 residues. From germline, CDR1 is LGHNA and CDR2 YNFKEQ. The CDR3 DNA follows: TGTGCCAGCAGCCAAGGGACAGGGGGAAATAATAACTATGGCTACACCTTC. It translates to CASSQGTGGNNNYGYTF.

This chain uses TRBV12-3 or TRBV12-4 with TRBJ1-1; D call uncertain. The CDR3 runs to 12 residues. The V end lost 4 bases, the J end lost 1 base, and 4 bases lay between the germline ends. CDR3 nucleotides: TGTGCCAGCAGTTCAGGGAACACTGAAGCTTTCTTT. Translating gives CASSSGNTEAFF.

V and J are TRBV5-5 and TRBJ2-3; 13 bases map to TRBD2. CDR3 length: 16 residues. Trimming cost V 2 bases and J 6 bases; bases outside gene matches: 6. Germline CDR1 SGHKS, CDR2 YYEKEE (reference sequence). DNA for the CDR3: TGTGCCAGCAGCTTCACACTAGCGGGGGGGCTGGATACGCAGTATTTT. Amino acids: CASSFTLAGGLDTQYF. Based on the CDR3 plus reference TRBV5-5 and TRBJ2-3, the full variable domain is DAGVTQSPTHLIKTRGQQVTLRCSPISGHKSVSWYQQVLGQGPQFIFQYYEKEERGRGNFPDRFSARQFPNYSSELNVNALLLGDSALYLCASSFTLAGGLDTQYFGPGTRLTVL.

About this clone: This sample also contains other DNA sequences that code for the same CDR3. The chain has TRBV3-1 (or the pseudogene TRBV3-2) and TRBJ2-1; 10 nucleotides match TRBD2. The V gene's germline CDR1 is LGHDT and CDR2 YNNKEL (reference sequence). This CDR3 region has 19 residues. J was trimmed by 8 bases and V by 5 bases; bases with no gene match: 21. CDR3 sequence reads: CASSSYPLAGVNSADEQFF. The DNA of the CDR3 is TGTGCCAGCAGCTCCTATCCCCTAGCGGGAGTAAACAGCGCGGATGAGCAGTTCTTC.

Here the CDR3 reads CASSLVAGLGNTIYF. DNA of the CDR3: TGTGCCAGCAGCTTAGTAGCAGGGTTGGGAAACACCATATATTTT. V usage is TRBV7-2 and J usage is TRBJ1-3, with D possibly TRBD1 on 5 matching bases. V was cut by 1 base and J by 4 bases, with 11 bases left in between. The CDR3 extends over 15 amino acids. Germline V gene data show CDR1 as SGHTA and CDR2 as FQGNSA.

This chain joins TRBV6-1 and TRBJ1-4; D unclear. The CDR3 is 13 residues long. The germline V and J ends were trimmed by 3 bases and 4 bases, with 6 bases remaining between them. Germline CDR1 and CDR2: MNHNS and SASEGT. The CDR3 region has the DNA TGTGCCAGCAGTGAGACGGGTAATGAAAAACTGTTTTTT. This sequence encodes CASSETGNEKLFF.

In its sample, this clone was seen once. The chain carries TRBV7-2 and TRBJ2-1; the D gene is possibly TRBD1 (6 bases). Germline values: CDR1 SGHTA, CDR2 FQGNSA. The CDR3 loop spans 15 amino acids. The V and J ends lost 5 bases and 3 bases respectively, with 14 bases between them. CDR3 in amino acids: CASSAGVSFYNEQFF. The CDR3 DNA is TGTGCCAGCAGCGCAGGGGTTTCCTTCTACAATGAGCAGTTCTTC.

This clone was counted a single time. The V and J genes are TRBV13 and TRBJ1-1; no clear D. Trimming took off 8 bases at V and 1 base at J, with 11 bases between the two ends. Germline V gene data show CDR1 as PRHDT and CDR2 as FYEKMQ (reference sequence). The CDR3 has 13 residues. CDR3 amino acids: CASAWRANTEAFF. CDR3 sequence (DNA): TGTGCCAGCGCCTGGAGAGCGAACACTGAAGCTTTCTTT.

The J gene is TRBJ2-5, the V gene TRBV5-6; TRBD1 might be the D (6 bases). The CDR3 loop spans 18 amino acids. CDR1 SGHDT and CDR2 YYEEEE come from the germline V gene. V lost 4 bases and J 2 bases, leaving 24 bases between the germline ends. The CDR3 DNA sequence: TGTGCCAGCAGCCTAAGGACAGAAATAAATTATAAGCAAGAGACCCAGTACTTC. It specifies CASSLRTEINYKQETQYF.

The chain recombines TRBV11-2 with TRBJ1-5; no reliable D call. V was cut by 1 base and J by 4 bases, with 8 bases left in between. Germline V CDR1 and CDR2: SGHAT, FQNNGV. This CDR3 is built from 14 residues. This chain's CDR3 is CASSLGGRNQPQHF. The CDR3, as DNA: TGTGCCAGCAGCTTAGGTGGGAGAAATCAGCCCCAGCATTTT.

V usage is TRBV19 and J usage is TRBJ1-1; D might be TRBD1 (6 bases). Germline V gives CDR1 LNHDA, CDR2 SQIVND (reference sequence). V dropped 9 bases and J dropped 4 bases, with 27 bases sitting between them. The CDR3 length is 17 residues. CDR3 loop: CASSDPGGSGGGTEAFF. CDR3 nucleotides: TGTGCCAGCTCAGACCCCGGAGGTTCGGGGGGCGGCACTGAAGCTTTCTTT. The full variable domain, in which reference TRBV19 and TRBJ1-1 provide the parts outside the CDR3, is DGGITQSPKYLFRKEGQNVTLSCEQNLNHDAMYWYRQDPGQGLRLIYYSQIVNDFQKGDIAEGYSVSREKKESFPLTVTSAQKNPTAFYLCASSDPGGSGGGTEAFFGQGTRLTVV.

The V call is TRBV21-1, the J call TRBJ1-6. TRBV21-1 constitutes a pseudogene. CDR3 length: 15 residues. The CDR3 protein is CASSSSRKKIVPLHF. The CDR3 nucleotides read TGTGCCAGCAGCTCCTCGCGGAAGAAGATCGTGCCCCTCCACTTT.

Here the CDR3 reads CASSQLAGGYTDTQYF. The CDR3 DNA reads as TGTGCCAGCAGCCAACTAGCGGGGGGCTACACAGATACGCAGTATTTT. J is TRBJ2-3 and V is TRBV3-1 (or the pseudogene TRBV3-2); the match to TRBD2 covers 11 bases. V lost 2 bases to trimming and J lost 2 bases; unmatched junction nucleotides: 3. The CDR3 length is 16 residues. CDR1 and CDR2 (germline): LGHDT, YNNKEL (reference sequence).

The gene calls are TRBV6-2 or TRBV6-3 and TRBJ1-2; no clear D gene. Per the germline V gene, CDR1 is MNHEY and CDR2 is SVGEGT. The V and J ends lost 4 bases and 8 bases respectively, with 20 bases between them. There are 15 residues in the CDR3. CDR3 amino acids: CASSSRGGSVKGYTF. CDR3 DNA sequence: TGTGCCAGCAGTTCCCGGGGTGGATCGGTTAAAGGCTACACCTTC.